This TCR beta chain was found in a study of blood T cell repertoires in COVID-19. The wider study: COVID-19 samples, acute and convalescent, were from the United States, Italy and Spain.

V dropped 4 bases and J dropped 8; count of bases not matched to a gene: 6. Per the germline V gene, CDR1 is SGHRS and CDR2 is YFSETQ. CDR3 length equals 13 residues. Study processing details: The assay estimated nucleated cells by amplifying reference gene primers. Sequencing used immunoSEQ multiplex PCR; TCRdb keeps in-frame clones, though not all of them. D and trimming were read from the DNA, whereas the V and J calls and clone size are those reported in that table. This table holds about 110,000 clones, 70% to 90% found once. Concerning this clone: Other DNA sequences in this sample translate to the same CDR3.

The sequence was collected from a woman in her seventies who had recovered from COVID-19. The V call is TRBV5-1, the J call TRBJ1-2, with 9 bases that match TRBD1. Sequences were obtained from peripheral blood. The CDR3 nucleotides are TGCGCCAGCAGCCCGGGACAGGGAGAAGGCTACACCTTC. Amino acid sequence: CASSPGQGEGYTF.